Reported below is one TCR beta chain. Its specificity is not known. Primers: 60 Vbeta forward and 13 Jbeta reverse. Sequencing was performed with immunoSEQ multiplex PCR; in TCRdb, only in-frame clones are kept and a portion is missing. The profile shows some 99,000 clones, about 70% of them singletons. The source of the sample is a study of cytomegalovirus exposure and HLA in healthy donors. Across the study: Of all 380 or so donors who were genotyped, roughly 81% belonged to the Caucasian-associated ancestry cluster.

Study findings and constraints: The study carried out a later analysis of TCR beta sequences. It associated 16,951 of them with specific HLA alleles at a false discovery rate of 0.05.

This CDR3 spans 15 amino acids. Trimming left V 1 base short and J 2 bases short, with 12 bases between. Germline V CDR1 and CDR2: GTSNPN, SVGIG (reference sequence). Specimen: PBMCs. The chain employs TRBV30 and TRBJ1-5; D not certain. The source is a female donor in good health and CMV-seronegative. CDR3 DNA: TGTGCCTGGAGTGATGAGGAGAGGGGCAATCAGCCCCAGCATTTT. It is translated as CAWSDEERGNQPQHF.